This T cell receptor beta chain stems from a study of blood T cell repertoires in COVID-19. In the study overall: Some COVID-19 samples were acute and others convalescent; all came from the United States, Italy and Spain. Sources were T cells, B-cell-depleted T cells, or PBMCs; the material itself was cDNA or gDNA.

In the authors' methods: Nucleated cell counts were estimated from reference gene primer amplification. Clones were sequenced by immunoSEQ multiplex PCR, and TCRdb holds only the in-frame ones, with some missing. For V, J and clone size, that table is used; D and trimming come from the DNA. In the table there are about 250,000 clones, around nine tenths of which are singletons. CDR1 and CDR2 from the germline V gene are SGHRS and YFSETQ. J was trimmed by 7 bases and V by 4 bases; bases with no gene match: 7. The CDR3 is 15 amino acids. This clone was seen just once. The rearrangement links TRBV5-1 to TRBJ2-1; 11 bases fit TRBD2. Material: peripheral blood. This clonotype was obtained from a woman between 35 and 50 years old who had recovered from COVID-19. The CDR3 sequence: CASSGTSGDRNEQFF. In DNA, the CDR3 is TGCGCCAGCAGCGGGACTAGCGGAGACAGAAATGAGCAGTTCTTC.